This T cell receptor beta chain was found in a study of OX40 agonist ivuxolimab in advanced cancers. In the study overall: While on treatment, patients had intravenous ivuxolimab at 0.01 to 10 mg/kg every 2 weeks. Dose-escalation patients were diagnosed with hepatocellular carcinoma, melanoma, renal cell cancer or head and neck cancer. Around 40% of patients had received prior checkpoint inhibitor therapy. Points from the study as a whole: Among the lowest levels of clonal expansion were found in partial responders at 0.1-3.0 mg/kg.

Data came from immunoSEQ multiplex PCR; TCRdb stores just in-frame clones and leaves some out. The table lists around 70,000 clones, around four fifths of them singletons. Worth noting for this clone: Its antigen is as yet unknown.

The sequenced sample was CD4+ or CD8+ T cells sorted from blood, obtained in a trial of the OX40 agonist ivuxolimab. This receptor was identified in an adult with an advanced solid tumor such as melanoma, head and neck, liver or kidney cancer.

Here the CDR3 reads CASSHPPRGEGRDTQYF. For the CDR3, the DNA is TGTGCCAGCAGCCATCCCCCCCGGGGGGAGGGAAGGGATACGCAGTATTTT. The chain joins TRBV4-2 to TRBJ2-3, with TRBD2 matching over 7 bases. The CDR3 runs to 17 residues. Germline CDR1 LGHNA, CDR2 YNFKEQ. V dropped 3 bases and J dropped 6; count of bases not matched to a gene: 15.